A selection of T cell receptor beta chains follows, all from one sample in a study of T cell responses to AZD1222 COVID-19 vaccine. The method was immunoSEQ multiplex PCR; TCRdb's version includes in-frame clones alone and lacks a portion of them. The sample lists roughly 150,000 clones, 88% occurring once. The material sequenced was peripheral blood, taken on day 0 of AZD1222 vaccination. These receptors were collected from an adult in good health. Both conserved end residues are part of each CDR3. The order of the fields is V gene, J gene, clone size, D gene, CDR3 DNA, CDR3 protein. The D gene is left open where the match is weak. A row's size may be missing; if present it is once, few, many or a size class.

V gene: TRBV28
J gene: TRBJ1-1
clone size: NA
D gene: NA
CDR3 DNA: TGTGCCAGCAGTGACCCCAGGGGATCGTACACTGAAGCTTTCTTT
CDR3 protein: CASSDPRGSYTEAFF

V gene: TRBV7-2
J gene: TRBJ1-1
clone size: NA
D gene: NA
CDR3 DNA: TGTGCCAGCAGCCCCCAAGAGGGGAACACTGAAGCTTTCTTT
CDR3 protein: CASSPQEGNTEAFF

V gene: TRBV7-2
J gene: TRBJ2-1
clone size: NA
D gene: NA
CDR3 DNA: TGTGCCAGCAGCCCTCCGGGCTCCTACAATGAGCAGTTCTTC
CDR3 protein: CASSPPGSYNEQFF

V gene: TRBV30
J gene: TRBJ1-5
clone size: NA
D gene: TRBD1
CDR3 DNA: TGTGCCTGGAGGACAGGGGGTCAGCCCCAGCATTTT
CDR3 protein: CAWRTGGQPQHF

V gene: TRBV5-8
J gene: TRBJ1-1
clone size: NA
D gene: TRBD1
CDR3 DNA: TGTGCCAGCAGCTTGGCCGACAGGGGCGCTGAAGCTTTCTTT
CDR3 protein: CASSLADRGAEAFF

V gene: TRBV29-1
J gene: TRBJ2-4
clone size: NA
D gene: NA
CDR3 DNA: TGCAGCGTTGCTCCCCGCCCAGGAAACATTCAGTACTTC
CDR3 protein: CSVAPRPGNIQYF

V gene: TRBV24-1
J gene: TRBJ1-2
clone size: NA
D gene: NA
CDR3 DNA: TGTGCCACCAGTGAAACGGGACGGAATGGCTACACCTTC
CDR3 protein: CATSETGRNGYTF

V gene: TRBV5-1
J gene: TRBJ1-1
clone size: once
D gene: NA
CDR3 DNA: TGCGCCAGCAGCTGGGGATCTGGGAACACTGAAGCTTTCTTT
CDR3 protein: CASSWGSGNTEAFF

V gene: TRBV6-5
J gene: TRBJ1-5
clone size: once
D gene: TRBD1
CDR3 DNA: TGTGCCAGCAGCTCGGACAGGGTTCAGCCCCAGCATTTT
CDR3 protein: CASSSDRVQPQHF

V gene: TRBV20-1
J gene: TRBJ2-1
clone size: NA
D gene: NA
CDR3 DNA: TGCAGTGCTAGAGGAAACAATGAGCAGTTCTTC
CDR3 protein: CSARGNNEQFF

V gene: TRBV7-9
J gene: TRBJ2-5
clone size: NA
D gene: NA
CDR3 DNA: TGTGCCAGCAGAATGGAACAGCCCAAGACCCAGTACTTC
CDR3 protein: CASRMEQPKTQYF

V gene: TRBV28
J gene: TRBJ1-2
clone size: NA
D gene: NA
CDR3 DNA: TGTGCCAGCAGGGAGGTTAACTATGGCTACACCTTC
CDR3 protein: CASREVNYGYTF

V gene: TRBV7-2
J gene: TRBJ2-1
clone size: NA
D gene: TRBD2
CDR3 DNA: TGTGCCAGCAGCTACCTTAGCGGGAATGAGCAGTTCTTC
CDR3 protein: CASSYLSGNEQFF

V gene: TRBV9
J gene: TRBJ2-2
clone size: NA
D gene: TRBD2
CDR3 DNA: TGTGCCAGCAGCGGAGCTAGCGGGAGGGGGAACACCGGGGAGCTGTTTTTT
CDR3 protein: CASSGASGRGNTGELFF

V gene: TRBV29-1
J gene: TRBJ2-5
clone size: NA
D gene: NA
CDR3 DNA: TGCAGCGTGACTCAGGGAACAGAGACCCAGTACTTC
CDR3 protein: CSVTQGTETQYF

V gene: TRBV5-1
J gene: TRBJ2-2
clone size: NA
D gene: NA
CDR3 DNA: TGCGCCAGCAGCCCTAGTTTGTCTAGAAGTACCGGGGAGCTGTTTTTT
CDR3 protein: CASSPSLSRSTGELFF

V gene: TRBV6-2/TRBV6-3
J gene: TRBJ2-7
clone size: NA
D gene: TRBD2
CDR3 DNA: TGTGCCAGCAGTCCCCCTGGGGGGGATGGCGAGCAGTACTTC
CDR3 protein: CASSPPGGDGEQYF

V gene: TRBV14
J gene: TRBJ2-7
clone size: NA
D gene: TRBD1
CDR3 DNA: TGTGCCAGCGCCGGGACAGGGGGCTACGAGCAGTACTTC
CDR3 protein: CASAGTGGYEQYF

V gene: TRBV5-1
J gene: TRBJ2-5
clone size: NA
D gene: NA
CDR3 DNA: TGCGCCAGCAGCCCGGACTACGGGACCCAGTACTTC
CDR3 protein: CASSPDYGTQYF

V gene: TRBV29-1
J gene: TRBJ1-1
clone size: NA
D gene: NA
CDR3 DNA: TGCAGCGTAGTGGTTACTAACACTGAAGCTTTCTTT
CDR3 protein: CSVVVTNTEAFF

V gene: TRBV4-1
J gene: TRBJ1-1
clone size: once
D gene: NA
CDR3 DNA: TGCGCCAGCAGCCACCCCACTCCGTTGGGGGCTGAAGCTTTCTTT
CDR3 protein: CASSHPTPLGAEAFF

V gene: TRBV5-1
J gene: TRBJ1-2
clone size: NA
D gene: NA
CDR3 DNA: TGCGCCAGCAGCTTGGAATCGGGGTTCGTGAGCTATGGCTACACCTTC
CDR3 protein: CASSLESGFVSYGYTF

V gene: TRBV6-5
J gene: TRBJ1-1
clone size: NA
D gene: NA
CDR3 DNA: TGTGCCAGCAGTTTGGGGGTGGGGACAGAAGCTTTCTTT
CDR3 protein: CASSLGVGTEAFF

V gene: TRBV19
J gene: TRBJ1-2
clone size: NA
D gene: TRBD1
CDR3 DNA: TGTGCCAGTAGTCCAACAGGGGGCTACGATGATGGCTACACCTTC
CDR3 protein: CASSPTGGYDDGYTF

V gene: TRBV5-6
J gene: TRBJ2-7
clone size: NA
D gene: NA
CDR3 DNA: TGTGCCAGCAGCTTGGGACGGACCGCGGAGTACTTC
CDR3 protein: CASSLGRTAEYF

V gene: TRBV28
J gene: TRBJ1-4
clone size: NA
D gene: TRBD1
CDR3 DNA: TGTGCCAGCAGCGCCCCATCCGGGACAGGCGACGTGCGGGCAACTAATGAAAAACTGTTTTTT
CDR3 protein: CASSAPSGTGDVRATNEKLFF

V gene: TRBV28
J gene: TRBJ2-7
clone size: NA
D gene: NA
CDR3 DNA: TGTGCCAGCACCGATACCCCCGAGGGGTCCTACGAGCAGTACTTC
CDR3 protein: CASTDTPEGSYEQYF

V gene: TRBV21-1
J gene: TRBJ2-3
clone size: NA
D gene: NA
CDR3 DNA: TGTGCCAGCAGCAAACTAGCGGGCACAGATACGCAGTATTTT
CDR3 protein: CASSKLAGTDTQYF

V gene: TRBV7-9
J gene: TRBJ1-2
clone size: few
D gene: NA
CDR3 DNA: TGTGCCAGCAGCACCCAGAGAGCAAATAACTATGGCTACACCTTC
CDR3 protein: CASSTQRANNYGYTF

V gene: TRBV12-3/TRBV12-4
J gene: TRBJ1-2
clone size: NA
D gene: TRBD1
CDR3 DNA: TGTGCCAGCAGGGGACAGGGGCATGGCTACACCTTC
CDR3 protein: CASRGQGHGYTF

V gene: TRBV5-1
J gene: TRBJ2-2
clone size: NA
D gene: TRBD1
CDR3 DNA: TGCGCCAGCAGGAGGACAGGGCCGAACACCGGGGAGCTGTTTTTT
CDR3 protein: CASRRTGPNTGELFF

V gene: TRBV4-2
J gene: TRBJ1-1
clone size: once
D gene: NA
CDR3 DNA: TGTGCCAGCAGCCAGGGGAGAGGGGGAGCTTTCTTT
CDR3 protein: CASSQGRGGAFF

V gene: TRBV15
J gene: TRBJ1-5
clone size: NA
D gene: NA
CDR3 DNA: TGTGCCACCAGCAGAAAGTCCGGGGTTTCTGGCAATCAGCCCCAGCATTTT
CDR3 protein: CATSRKSGVSGNQPQHF

V gene: TRBV19
J gene: TRBJ1-4
clone size: NA
D gene: NA
CDR3 DNA: TGTGCCAGTAGTAATACAGGCGCTATTAATGAAAAACTGTTTTTT
CDR3 protein: CASSNTGAINEKLFF

V gene: TRBV5-1
J gene: TRBJ2-2
clone size: NA
D gene: NA
CDR3 DNA: TGCGCCAGCAGCTTGGAGGTTAACACCGGGGAGCTGTTTTTT
CDR3 protein: CASSLEVNTGELFF

V gene: TRBV9
J gene: TRBJ2-2
clone size: NA
D gene: TRBD2
CDR3 DNA: TGTGCCAGCAGCGCTGGGACTACGAACACCGGGGAGCTGTTTTTT
CDR3 protein: CASSAGTTNTGELFF

V gene: TRBV6-2/TRBV6-3
J gene: TRBJ2-1
clone size: NA
D gene: NA
CDR3 DNA: TGTGCCAGCAGTTACCTCCCAGGATCTTTTTCTTGGGTGGATGAGCAGTTCTTC
CDR3 protein: CASSYLPGSFSWVDEQFF

V gene: TRBV7-8
J gene: TRBJ2-7
clone size: NA
D gene: NA
CDR3 DNA: TGTGCCAGCAGCTTAGGCCAACTCCTAGGGAACGAGCAGTACTTC
CDR3 protein: CASSLGQLLGNEQYF

V gene: TRBV3-1/TRBV3-2
J gene: TRBJ2-7
clone size: NA
D gene: TRBD2
CDR3 DNA: TGTGCCAGCAGCCCATCTCTAGCGGGATCCTACGAGCAGTACTTC
CDR3 protein: CASSPSLAGSYEQYF

V gene: TRBV6-4
J gene: TRBJ2-3
clone size: NA
D gene: TRBD2
CDR3 DNA: TGTGCCTCCAGCAGACTAGCGGGAGGGAGTGATACGCAGTATTTT
CDR3 protein: CASSRLAGGSDTQYF

V gene: TRBV28
J gene: TRBJ2-7
clone size: NA
D gene: NA
CDR3 DNA: TGTGCCAGCAGCCTGAGCGGATTCTCCTACGAGCAGTACTTC
CDR3 protein: CASSLSGFSYEQYF

V gene: TRBV7-9
J gene: TRBJ1-1
clone size: NA
D gene: NA
CDR3 DNA: TGTGCCAGCAGCTTGCTAGGGAACACTGAAGCTTTCTTT
CDR3 protein: CASSLLGNTEAFF

V gene: TRBV6-1
J gene: TRBJ2-5
clone size: few
D gene: NA
CDR3 DNA: TGTGCCAGCAGTGAACCACGGATGTACCAAGAGACCCAGTACTTC
CDR3 protein: CASSEPRMYQETQYF

V gene: TRBV27
J gene: TRBJ2-2
clone size: NA
D gene: NA
CDR3 DNA: TGTGCCAGCAGTTTTAGCAGGATCTCCACCGGGGAGCTGTTTTTT
CDR3 protein: CASSFSRISTGELFF

V gene: TRBV7-2
J gene: TRBJ1-4
clone size: once
D gene: NA
CDR3 DNA: TGTGCCAGCAGCTTTCAGGATGCAACTAATGAAAAACTGTTTTTT
CDR3 protein: CASSFQDATNEKLFF

V gene: TRBV30
J gene: TRBJ1-5
clone size: NA
D gene: TRBD1
CDR3 DNA: TGTGCCTGGAGTGTTGGGACAGGGTTGAGGGGTGGTCAGCCCCAGCATTTT
CDR3 protein: CAWSVGTGLRGGQPQHF